The 23 T cell receptor beta chains below all came from one sample that was sequenced in a study of CD8 T cells in Susac syndrome. Random hexamers were used to reverse transcribe the RNA input (0.5 to 1 ug). MiXCR, run by TCRdb on the immunoSEQ multiplex PCR reads, gives a single entry per CDR3 protein. The sample has about 150,000 distinct CDR3 sequences, roughly 95% seen once; the top ten hold 0.065% to 0.095%. The sequenced material came from CD4+ T cells from PBMCs. The receptors were gathered from a human donor with Susac syndrome.

The chain recombines TRBV5-1 with TRBJ1-3; D not certain. The CDR3 runs 15 residues. The germline V gene has CDR1 SGHRS and CDR2 YFSETQ. V dropped 3 bases and J dropped 4 bases, with 14 bases sitting between them. CDR3: CASSSSNSEGNTIYF. The CDR3 DNA is TGCGCCAGCAGCTCTTCGAACAGCGAGGGAAACACCATATATTTT.

This clonotype was recorded only once. The V and J genes are TRBV20-1 and TRBJ1-2; 9 bases agree with TRBD1. V lost 3 bases and J lost 0; bases outside the gene matches: 11. Germline CDR1 is DFQATT and CDR2 is SNEGSKA (reference sequence). The CDR3 totals 17 residues. CDR3 DNA sequence: TGCAGTGCTAGCCTACAGGGGGCAGAGGGGTCTAACTATGGCTACACCTTC. It is translated as CSASLQGAEGSNYGYTF.

The rearrangement links TRBV9 to TRBJ2-3; the D gene is possibly TRBD2 (5 bases). The CDR3 totals 15 residues. V was trimmed by 0 bases and J by 3 bases, leaving 11 bases between them. Germline assignment: CDR1 SGDLS and CDR2 YYNGEE. CDR3 DNA sequence: TGTGCCAGCAGCGTAGTAGGACTGGAGACAGATACGCAGTATTTT. Translation gives CASSVVGLETDTQYF.

V and J are TRBV7-9 and TRBJ2-3; D is ambiguous. Between the trimmed V and J ends, which lost 4 bases and 2 bases, there was a span of 10 bases. The CDR3 runs 14 residues. Per the germline V gene, CDR1 is SEHNR and CDR2 is FQNEAQ (reference sequence). DNA of the CDR3: TGTGCCAGCAGCTCCTCGTTGCCCACAGATACGCAGTATTTT. Its translation: CASSSSLPTDTQYF.

CDR3 protein: CASSSRAGVVTGELFF. Written as DNA, the CDR3 is TGTGCCAGCAGTAGCCGCGCAGGGGTGGTGACCGGGGAGCTGTTTTTT. The V and J genes are TRBV12-3 or TRBV12-4 and TRBJ2-2, with D possibly being TRBD1 (6 bases). The CDR3 length is 16 residues. V gave up 5 bases and J gave up 5 bases, with 18 bases separating them.

This clonotype was seen a few times. The chain joins TRBV13 to TRBJ2-3; 11 bases are a match to TRBD2. The ends lost 3 bases at V and 6 bases at J; junction bases unmatched: 5. The CDR3 extends over 15 amino acids. The germline CDR1 and CDR2 sequences are PRHDT and FYEKMQ (reference sequence). The CDR3 nucleotides are TGTGCCAGCAGCTTGCTAGCGGGAGGCCCCGATACGCAGTATTTT. This gives the protein CASSLLAGGPDTQYF. Looking up the rest from reference TRBV13 and TRBJ2-3 gives the full variable domain: AAGVIQSPRHLIKEKRETATLKCYPIPRHDTVYWYQQGPGQDPQFLISFYEKMQSDKGSIPDRFSAQQFSDYHSELNMSSLELGDSALYFCASSLLAGGPDTQYFGPGTRLTVL.

This clonotype was picked up one time. The CDR3 reads CSVGREPDTQYF. The CDR3 nucleotides are TGCAGCGTTGGGCGGGAGCCAGATACGCAGTATTTT. The J gene is TRBJ2-3, the V gene TRBV29-1; 7 nucleotides match TRBD2. The CDR3 spans 12 residues. CDR1 and CDR2 (germline): SQVTM, ANQGSEA. V was pared by 4 bases and J by 4 bases, with 2 bases of the junction left unmatched.

About this clonotype: Compared with germline, one end of the junction differs, possibly owing to a read error. The chain carries TRBV11-3 and TRBJ2-3; D ambiguous. The CDR3 consists of 13 residues. The germline V gene encodes CDR1 SGHNT and CDR2 YENEEA. CDR3 nucleotides: TGTGCCAGCAGCCTCTCGACCACAAATACGCAGTATTTT. This encodes CASSLSTTNTQYF.

The chain recombines TRBV7-2 with TRBJ2-5; TRBD2 might be the D (7 bases). This CDR3 spans 14 amino acids. Trimming took 7 bases from V and 5 from J, leaving 17 bases between them. Germline CDR1 is SGHTA and CDR2 is FQGNSA. CDR3 sequence (DNA): TGTGCCAGCACCCGGGGGGCTCTTGCGGAGACCCAGTACTTC. Translation gives CASTRGALAETQYF. The variable domain in full, with the rest retrieved from reference TRBV7-2 and TRBJ2-5, is GAGVSQSPSNKVTEKGKDVELRCDPISGHTALYWYRQSLGQGLEFLIYFQGNSAPDKSGLPSDRFSAERTGGSVSTLTIQRTQQEDSAVYLCASTRGALAETQYFGPGTRLLVL.

The chain combines TRBV6-5 with TRBJ2-5; 9 nucleotides match TRBD1. The CDR3 length is 15 residues. J gave up 7 bases and V 2 bases, and 8 bases lay outside the gene matches. The germline gives CDR1 MNHEY, CDR2 SVGAGI. This chain's CDR3 is CASSYIDRGGATQYF. The CDR3 DNA reads TGTGCCAGCAGTTACATCGACAGGGGGGGCGCGACCCAGTACTTC.

This chain uses TRBV5-1 with TRBJ1-1; TRBD1 matches 8 bases. The J segment lost 1 base and the V segment lost 7 bases, leaving 9 bases of the junction unmatched. Germline V gene lookup returns CDR1 SGHRS and CDR2 YFSETQ. CDR3 length: 15 amino acids. Written as DNA, the CDR3 is TGCGCCAGCTTCCTCGACAGGGGACGGAACACTGAAGCTTTCTTT. It codes for CASFLDRGRNTEAFF.

The rearrangement links TRBV20-1 to TRBJ2-5, with D perhaps TRBD2 (5 bases). CDR1 DFQATT and CDR2 SNEGSKA come from the germline V gene (reference sequence). The CDR3 sequence is 13 residues long. V lost 4 bases and J lost 2, with 11 bases in between. As DNA, the CDR3 is TGCAGTGCTACAGGACGGGGACAAGAGACCCAGTACTTC. As protein: CSATGRGQETQYF.

This clonotype was recorded only once. The rearrangement uses TRBV5-6 and TRBJ2-1; 12 bases are a match to TRBD2. The CDR3 loop spans 18 amino acids. The V gene's germline CDR1 is SGHDT and CDR2 YYEEEE. The junction had 10 bases not matched to a gene; V was cut back by 0 bases and J by 6 bases. This chain's CDR3 is CASSLVLTSGRPSNEQFF. The CDR3 nucleotides are TGTGCCAGCAGCTTGGTCTTGACTAGCGGGAGACCCTCCAATGAGCAGTTCTTC.

The J gene is TRBJ1-5, the V gene TRBV18; 9 bases agree with TRBD1. The junction had 17 bases not matched to a gene; V was cut back by 3 bases and J by 11 bases. CDR3 size: 17 residues. Per the germline V gene, CDR1 is KGHSH and CDR2 is LQKENI. CDR3 sequence: CASSPISGTGKVESQHF. As DNA, the CDR3 is TGTGCCAGCTCACCGATTTCCGGGACAGGGAAAGTGGAGTCCCAGCATTTT.

The chain couples TRBV20-1 to TRBJ1-1; D not resolved. There are 13 residues in the CDR3. Germline CDR1 DFQATT, CDR2 SNEGSKA (reference sequence). V shed 2 bases and J shed 1 base, with 8 bases lying between them. This CDR3 is CSARSFRNTEAFF. The CDR3 region has the DNA TGCAGTGCTAGATCTTTCAGGAACACTGAAGCTTTCTTT.

The V and J genes are TRBV12-3 or TRBV12-4 and TRBJ2-3, with 9 nucleotides matching TRBD2. This CDR3 contains 16 residues. With 5 bases clipped from V and 1 base from J, the junction kept 7 bases outside the gene matches. The CDR3: CASSPGTSRRTDTQYF. The CDR3 nucleotides read TGTGCCAGCAGTCCGGGGACTAGCAGACGCACAGATACGCAGTATTTT.

The V gene is TRBV27, the J gene TRBJ2-3, with D unclear. V shed 7 bases and J shed 2 bases, with 10 bases lying between them. This CDR3 spans 13 amino acids. Germline CDR1 and CDR2: MNHEY and SMNVEV (reference sequence). CDR3 residues: CASTSLYTDTQYF. The CDR3 region has the DNA TGTGCCAGCACCTCCCTTTACACAGATACGCAGTATTTT.

V and J are TRBV28 and TRBJ2-1; 12 bases align to TRBD2. Germline V gives CDR1 MDHEN, CDR2 SYDVKM. CDR3 length: 18 amino acids. Trimming cost V 8 bases and J 4 bases; bases outside gene matches: 15. CDR3 amino acids: CASHTKQSGTSGYNEQFF. The CDR3 nucleotides are TGTGCCAGCCACACCAAGCAATCCGGGACTAGCGGGTACAATGAGCAGTTCTTC.

The V and J genes are TRBV20-1 and TRBJ2-7; TRBD1 matches at 7 bases. The CDR3 has 13 residues. V shed 3 bases, J shed 3 bases, and the junction held 5 bases outside the gene matches. The germline gives CDR1 DFQATT, CDR2 SNEGSKA (reference sequence). In DNA form, the CDR3 reads TGCAGTGCTAGTGGGGACAGTTACTACGAGCAGTACTTC. It yields the protein CSASGDSYYEQYF.

V usage is TRBV20-1 and J usage is TRBJ2-1; 8 bases align to TRBD2. The CDR3 is 14 residues long. The J segment lost 5 bases and the V segment lost 6 bases, leaving 9 bases of the junction unmatched. Germline CDR1 reads DFQATT; CDR2 reads SNEGSKA (reference sequence). The CDR3 here is CSALSGRRNNEQFF. Here the CDR3 DNA reads TGCAGTGCCCTAAGCGGGAGAAGGAACAATGAGCAGTTCTTC.

The chain carries TRBV10-3 and TRBJ1-5, with no clear D. V was trimmed by 2 bases and J by 0 bases, leaving 5 bases between them. The CDR3 length is 14 residues. CDR1 and CDR2 from the germline V gene are ENHRY and SYGVKD. This chain's CDR3 is CAISEMNSNQPQHF. CDR3 coding DNA: TGTGCCATCAGTGAGATGAATAGCAATCAGCCCCAGCATTTT.

The V and J genes are TRBV5-1 and TRBJ2-3, with no clear D. The CDR3 runs to 14 residues. Germline CDR1 is SGHRS and CDR2 is YFSETQ. The V end was cut by 6 bases, the J end by 2 bases, with 13 bases between. The CDR3: CASMNGLPTDTQYF. CDR3 in DNA: TGCGCCAGCATGAATGGGCTTCCCACAGATACGCAGTATTTT.

This chain connects TRBV11-2 to TRBJ2-1; D is tentatively TRBD1 or TRBD2 (5 bases each). The V gene's germline CDR1 is SGHAT and CDR2 FQNNGV. The CDR3 runs to 15 residues. V was trimmed by 3 bases and J by 2 bases, leaving 11 bases between them. The CDR3, as DNA: TGTGCCAGCAGCTTCGGGCAGGGACCCTACAATGAGCAGTTCTTC. Amino acids: CASSFGQGPYNEQFF.